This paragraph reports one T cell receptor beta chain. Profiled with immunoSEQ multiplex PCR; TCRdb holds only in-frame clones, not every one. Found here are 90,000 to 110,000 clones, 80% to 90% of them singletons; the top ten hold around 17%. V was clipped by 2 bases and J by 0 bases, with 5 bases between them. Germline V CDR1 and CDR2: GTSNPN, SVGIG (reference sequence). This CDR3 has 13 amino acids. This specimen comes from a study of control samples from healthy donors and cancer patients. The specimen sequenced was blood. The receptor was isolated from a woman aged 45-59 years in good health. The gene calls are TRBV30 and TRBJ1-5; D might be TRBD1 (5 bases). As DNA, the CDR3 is TGTGCCTGGAGTCAGGGTAGCAATCAGCCCCAGCATTTT. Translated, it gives CAWSQGSNQPQHF.